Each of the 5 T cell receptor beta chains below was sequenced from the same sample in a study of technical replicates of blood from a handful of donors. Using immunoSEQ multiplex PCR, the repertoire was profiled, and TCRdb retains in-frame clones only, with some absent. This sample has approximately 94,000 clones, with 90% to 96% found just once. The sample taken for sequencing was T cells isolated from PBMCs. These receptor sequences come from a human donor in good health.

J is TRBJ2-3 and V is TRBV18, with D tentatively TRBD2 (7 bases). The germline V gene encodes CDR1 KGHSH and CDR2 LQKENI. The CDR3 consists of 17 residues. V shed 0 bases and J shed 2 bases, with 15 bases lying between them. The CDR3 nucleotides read TGTGCCAGCTCACCACCGCAGGGAGGGGGAATCACAGATACGCAGTATTTT. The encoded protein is CASSPPQGGGITDTQYF.

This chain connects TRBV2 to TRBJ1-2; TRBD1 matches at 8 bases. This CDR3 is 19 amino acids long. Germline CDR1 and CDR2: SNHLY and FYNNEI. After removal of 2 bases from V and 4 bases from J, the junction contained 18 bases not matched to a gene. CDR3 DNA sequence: TGTGCCAGCAGTGAACCCCCAGGGACAGGAAGTCCTTTGAGCTATGGCTACACCTTC. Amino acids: CASSEPPGTGSPLSYGYTF.

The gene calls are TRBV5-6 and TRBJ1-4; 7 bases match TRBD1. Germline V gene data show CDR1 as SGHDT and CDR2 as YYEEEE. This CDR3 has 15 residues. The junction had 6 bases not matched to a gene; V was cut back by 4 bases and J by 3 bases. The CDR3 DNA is TGTGCCAGCAGCCTACGACAGGGCCCTAATGAAAAACTGTTTTTT. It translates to CASSLRQGPNEKLFF.

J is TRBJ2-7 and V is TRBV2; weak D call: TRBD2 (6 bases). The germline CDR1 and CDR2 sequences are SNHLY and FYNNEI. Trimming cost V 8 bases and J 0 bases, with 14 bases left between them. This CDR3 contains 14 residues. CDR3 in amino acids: CASYRDSSSYEQYF. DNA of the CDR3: TGTGCCAGCTATAGGGACTCCAGCTCCTACGAGCAGTACTTC.

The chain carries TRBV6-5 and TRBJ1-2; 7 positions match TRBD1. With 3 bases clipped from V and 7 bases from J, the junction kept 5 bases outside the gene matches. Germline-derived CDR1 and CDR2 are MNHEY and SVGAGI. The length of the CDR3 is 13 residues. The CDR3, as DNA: TGTGCCAGCAGTTATCAAGGGGGCTTTGGCTACACCTTC. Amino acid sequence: CASSYQGGFGYTF.